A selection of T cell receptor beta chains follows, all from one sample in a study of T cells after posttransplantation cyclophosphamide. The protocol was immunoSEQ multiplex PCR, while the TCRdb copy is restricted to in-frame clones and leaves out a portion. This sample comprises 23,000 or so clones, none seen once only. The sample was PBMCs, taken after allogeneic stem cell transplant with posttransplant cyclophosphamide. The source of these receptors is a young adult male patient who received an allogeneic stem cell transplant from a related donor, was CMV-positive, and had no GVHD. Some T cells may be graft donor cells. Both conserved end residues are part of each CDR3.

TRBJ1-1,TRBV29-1,CSVPSEGTGLNLEAFF
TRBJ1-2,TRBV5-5,CASSTGQGDYGYTF
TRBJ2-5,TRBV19,CASSIGGTSHFETQYF
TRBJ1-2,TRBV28,CAILTGGAKGYTF
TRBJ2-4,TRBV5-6,CASSYRTGTLAKNIQYF
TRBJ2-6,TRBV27,CASSLRSGANVLTF
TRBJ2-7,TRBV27,CASSKGLAGGGYEQYF
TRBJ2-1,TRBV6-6,CASSYSSGGGPNEQFF
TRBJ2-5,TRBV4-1,CASSQGRGLAGFETQYF
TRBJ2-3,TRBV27,CASRSHVNTQYF